This record concerns one TCR beta chain sequence. Its antigen is as yet unknown. The data were obtained in a study of cytomegalovirus exposure and HLA in healthy donors. For the study at large: In an early release, HLA-typed donors contributed 90 million or so unique TCR sequences.

Both 60 Vbeta primers and 13 Jbeta primers went into the PCR. The method was immunoSEQ multiplex PCR; TCRdb's version includes in-frame clones alone and lacks a portion of them. The profile shows under 200,000 clones, more than 70% of them singletons. Findings and limits, study-wide: Earlier analysis found most TCR beta V segments productive about 90% or about 30% of the time.

The sequencing sample was made of PBMCs. The source of this sequence is a woman aged 35 to 49 in good health and CMV-seropositive.

The CDR3 loop reads CASSHQGGVGTEAFF. Here the CDR3 DNA reads TGTGCCAGCAGCCATCAGGGAGGGGTTGGAACTGAAGCTTTCTTT. V gene TRBV7-8 combines with J gene TRBJ1-1; maybe TRBD1 (5 bases). Germline assignment: CDR1 SGHVS and CDR2 FQNEAQ. V was pared by 5 bases and J by 5 bases, with 18 bases between. The CDR3 contains 15 residues. The complete variable domain, with remaining parts taken from reference TRBV7-8 and TRBJ1-1, reads GAGVSQSPRYKVAKRGQDVALRCDPISGHVSLFWYQQALGQGPEFLTYFQNEAQLDKSGLPSDRFFAERPEGSVSTLKIQRTQQEDSAVYLCASSHQGGVGTEAFFGQGTRLTVV.